This TCR beta chain came from a study of blood T cells in healthy people across ages. Study results and limitations: Higher diversity, along with more naive CD4+ cells, distinguished long-lived donors from aged donors.

This clonotype has only a few counts. Its matching antigen is unknown. V trimming: 6 bases; J trimming: 0 bases; junction bases outside the gene matches: 12. Germline V gene lookup returns CDR1 SNHLY and CDR2 FYNNEI. The CDR3 length is 18 residues. A second 7 to 11 cycle PCR used barcoded and J-beta primers. Via MiXCR, TCRdb re-called the 5' RACE reads, giving one row per CDR3 protein. The sample lists some 560,000 distinct CDR3 sequences, roughly a quarter occurring once. This sample also appeared in a second study, on T cells of mothers and their children. That work contributes: The cDNA synthesis received all extracted RNA, at about 1.6 ug per 15 ul. The TCR beta CDR3 read count exceeded 9.5 million for each mother and was about 2.8 million for each child.

The chain links TRBV2 to TRBJ2-4; 9 nucleotides agree with TRBD1. The TCR comes from a boy aged 2 to 10 in good health. The sample consisted of blood. CDR3 protein: CASSRQGQGPVAKNIQYF. The CDR3 coding sequence is TGTGCCAGCAGCCGACAAGGACAGGGGCCTGTAGCCAAAAACATTCAGTACTTC. The full variable domain, its missing parts supplied by reference TRBV2 and TRBJ2-4, is EPEVTQTPSHQVTQMGQEVILRCVPISNHLYFYWYRQILGQKVEFLVSFYNNEISEKSEIFDDQFSVERPDGSNFTLKIRSTKLEDSAMYFCASSRQGQGPVAKNIQYFGAGTRLSVL.